This note documents a single T cell receptor beta chain sequence. The antigen is unknown. These data belong to a study of CD8+ T cells in alopecia areata. Overall study results and limits: TCR sharing was clearer in mice than between patients, perhaps partly owing to patient HLA diversity.

Lesional scalp punch biopsies and peripheral blood were collected from alopecia areata patients. The authors extracted RNA and reverse transcribed it into cDNA as the sequencing template. Repertoires were generated with immunoSEQ multiplex PCR, while TCRdb's copy carries only in-frame clones and drops some. The sample lists some 5,000 clones, less than 65% occurring once. The germline V gene encodes CDR1 MNHNY and CDR2 SVGAGI (reference sequence). V shed 9 bases, J shed 4 bases, and the junction held 8 bases outside the gene matches. The CDR3 loop spans 14 amino acids. The receptor comes from a human donor with alopecia areata. The rearrangement joins TRBV6-6 to TRBJ2-1; 8 bases are shared with TRBD1. Sequencing was performed on skin, taken at week 0. This chain's CDR3 is CASAGTGLYNEQFF. DNA of the CDR3: TGTGCCAGTGCCGGGACAGGACTTTACAATGAGCAGTTCTTC.